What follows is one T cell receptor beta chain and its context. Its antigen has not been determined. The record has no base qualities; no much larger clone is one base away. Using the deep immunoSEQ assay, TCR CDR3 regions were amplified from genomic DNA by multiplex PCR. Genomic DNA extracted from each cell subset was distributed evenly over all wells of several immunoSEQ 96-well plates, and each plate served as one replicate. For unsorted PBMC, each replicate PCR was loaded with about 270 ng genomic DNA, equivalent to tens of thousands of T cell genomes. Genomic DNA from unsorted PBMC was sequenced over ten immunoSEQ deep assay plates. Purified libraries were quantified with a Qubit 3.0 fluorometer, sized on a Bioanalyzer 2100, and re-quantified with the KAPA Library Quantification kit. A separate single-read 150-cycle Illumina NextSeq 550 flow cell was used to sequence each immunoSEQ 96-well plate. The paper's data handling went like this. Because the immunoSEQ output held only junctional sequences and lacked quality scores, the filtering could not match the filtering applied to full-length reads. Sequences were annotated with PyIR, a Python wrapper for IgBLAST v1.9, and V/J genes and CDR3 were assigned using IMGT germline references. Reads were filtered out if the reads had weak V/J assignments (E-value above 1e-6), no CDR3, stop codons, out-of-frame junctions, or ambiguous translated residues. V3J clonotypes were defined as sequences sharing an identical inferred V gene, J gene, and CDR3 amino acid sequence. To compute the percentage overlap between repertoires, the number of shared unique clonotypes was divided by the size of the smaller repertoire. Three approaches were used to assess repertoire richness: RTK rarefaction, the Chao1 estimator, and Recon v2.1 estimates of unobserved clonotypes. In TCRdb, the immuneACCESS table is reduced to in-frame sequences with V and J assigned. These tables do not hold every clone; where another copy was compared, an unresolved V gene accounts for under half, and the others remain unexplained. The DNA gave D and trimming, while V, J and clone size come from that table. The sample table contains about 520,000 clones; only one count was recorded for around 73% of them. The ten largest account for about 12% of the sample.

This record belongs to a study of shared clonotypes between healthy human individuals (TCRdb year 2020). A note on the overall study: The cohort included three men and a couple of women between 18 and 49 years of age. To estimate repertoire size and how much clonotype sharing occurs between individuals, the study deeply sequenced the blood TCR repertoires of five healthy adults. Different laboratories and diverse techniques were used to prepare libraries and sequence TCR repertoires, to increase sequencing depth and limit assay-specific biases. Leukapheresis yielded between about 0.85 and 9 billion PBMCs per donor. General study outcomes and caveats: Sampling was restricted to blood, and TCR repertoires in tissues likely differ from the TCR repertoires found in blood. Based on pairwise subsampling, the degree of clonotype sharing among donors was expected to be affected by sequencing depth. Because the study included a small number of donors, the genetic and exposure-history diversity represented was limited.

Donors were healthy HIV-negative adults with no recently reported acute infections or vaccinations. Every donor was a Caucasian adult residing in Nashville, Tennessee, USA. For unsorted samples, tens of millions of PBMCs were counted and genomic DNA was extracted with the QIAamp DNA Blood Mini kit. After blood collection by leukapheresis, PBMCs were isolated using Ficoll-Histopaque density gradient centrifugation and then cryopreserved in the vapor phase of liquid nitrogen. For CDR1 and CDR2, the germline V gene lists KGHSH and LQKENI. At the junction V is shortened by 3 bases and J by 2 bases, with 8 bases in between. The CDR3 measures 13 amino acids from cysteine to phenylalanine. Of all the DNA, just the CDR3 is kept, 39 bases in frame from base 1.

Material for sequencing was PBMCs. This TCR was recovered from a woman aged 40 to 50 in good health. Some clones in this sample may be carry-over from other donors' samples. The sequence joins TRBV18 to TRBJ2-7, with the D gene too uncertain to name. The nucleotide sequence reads TGTGCCAGCTCACCCCAGAACCCCTACGAGCAGTACTTC. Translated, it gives CASSPQNPYEQYF. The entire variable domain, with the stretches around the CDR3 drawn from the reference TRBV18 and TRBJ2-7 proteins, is NAGVMQNPRHLVRRRGQEARLRCSPMKGHSHVYWYRQLPEEGLKFMVYLQKENIIDESGMPKERFSAEFPKEGPSILRIQQVVRGDSAAYFCASSPQNPYEQYFGPGTRLTVT.